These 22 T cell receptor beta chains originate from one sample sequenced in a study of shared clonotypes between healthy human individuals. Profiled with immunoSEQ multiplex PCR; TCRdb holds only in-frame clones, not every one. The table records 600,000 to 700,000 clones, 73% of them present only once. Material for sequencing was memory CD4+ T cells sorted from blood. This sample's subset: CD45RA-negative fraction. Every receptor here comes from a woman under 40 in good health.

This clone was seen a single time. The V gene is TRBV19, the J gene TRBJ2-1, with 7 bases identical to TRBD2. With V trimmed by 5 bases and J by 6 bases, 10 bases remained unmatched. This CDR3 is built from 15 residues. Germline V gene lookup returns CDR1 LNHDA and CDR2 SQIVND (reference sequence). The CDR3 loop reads CASSGPRLAANEQFF. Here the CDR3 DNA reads TGTGCCAGTAGTGGCCCCCGACTAGCCGCCAATGAGCAGTTCTTC.

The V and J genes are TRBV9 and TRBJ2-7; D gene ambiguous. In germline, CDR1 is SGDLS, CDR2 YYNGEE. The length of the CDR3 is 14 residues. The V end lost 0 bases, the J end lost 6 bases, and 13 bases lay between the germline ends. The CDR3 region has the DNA TGTGCCAGCAGCGTAGGGCCCCTAGGCCCCGAGCAGTACTTC. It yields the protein CASSVGPLGPEQYF.

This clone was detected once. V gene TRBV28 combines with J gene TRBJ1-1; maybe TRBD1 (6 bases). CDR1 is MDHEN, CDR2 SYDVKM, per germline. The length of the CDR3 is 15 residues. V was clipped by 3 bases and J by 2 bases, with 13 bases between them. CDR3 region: CASSLGGRVNTEAFF. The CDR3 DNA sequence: TGTGCCAGCAGTTTGGGGGGGCGCGTAAACACTGAAGCTTTCTTT.

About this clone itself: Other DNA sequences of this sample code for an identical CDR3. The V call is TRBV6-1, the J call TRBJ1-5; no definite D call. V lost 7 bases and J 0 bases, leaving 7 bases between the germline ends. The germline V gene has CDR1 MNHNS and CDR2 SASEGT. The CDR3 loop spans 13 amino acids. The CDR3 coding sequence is TGTGCCAGCACACTATATAGCAATCAGCCCCAGCATTTT. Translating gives CASTLYSNQPQHF.

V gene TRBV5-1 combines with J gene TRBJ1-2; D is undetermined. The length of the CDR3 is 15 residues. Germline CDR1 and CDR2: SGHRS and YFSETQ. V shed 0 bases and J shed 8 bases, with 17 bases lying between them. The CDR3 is CASSLVGNRIDGYTF. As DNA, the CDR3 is TGCGCCAGCAGCTTGGTAGGCAACAGAATAGACGGCTACACCTTC.

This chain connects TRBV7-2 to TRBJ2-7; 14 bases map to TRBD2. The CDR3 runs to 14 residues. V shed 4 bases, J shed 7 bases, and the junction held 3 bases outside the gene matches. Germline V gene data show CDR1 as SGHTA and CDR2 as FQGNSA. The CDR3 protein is CASSSGLAGVEQYF. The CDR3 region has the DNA TGTGCCAGCAGCTCGGGACTAGCGGGAGTTGAGCAGTACTTC.

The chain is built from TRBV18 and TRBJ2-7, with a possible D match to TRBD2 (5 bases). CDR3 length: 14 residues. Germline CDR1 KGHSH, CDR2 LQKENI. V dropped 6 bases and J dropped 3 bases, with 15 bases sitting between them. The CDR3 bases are TGTGCCAGCTCCGTATCAAGGAGCGGCTACGAGCAGTACTTC. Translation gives CASSVSRSGYEQYF.

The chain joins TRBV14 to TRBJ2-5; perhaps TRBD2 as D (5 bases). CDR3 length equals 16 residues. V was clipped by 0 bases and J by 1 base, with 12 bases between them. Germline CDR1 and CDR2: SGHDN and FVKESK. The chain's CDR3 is CASSQDRRAIQETQYF. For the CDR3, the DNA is TGTGCCAGCAGCCAAGATCGGCGGGCGATCCAAGAGACCCAGTACTTC.

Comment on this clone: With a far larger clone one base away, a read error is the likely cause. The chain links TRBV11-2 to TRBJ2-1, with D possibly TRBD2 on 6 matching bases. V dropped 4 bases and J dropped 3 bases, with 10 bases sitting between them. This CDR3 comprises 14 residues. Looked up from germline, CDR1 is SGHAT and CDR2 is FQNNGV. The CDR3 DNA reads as TGTGCCAGCAGCTCGGGACTGGGCTACAATGAGCAGTTCTTC. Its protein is CASSSGLGYNEQFF.

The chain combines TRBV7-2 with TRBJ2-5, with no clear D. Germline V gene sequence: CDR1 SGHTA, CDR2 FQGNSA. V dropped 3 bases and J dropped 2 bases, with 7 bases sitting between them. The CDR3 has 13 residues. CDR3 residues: CASSFLQQETQYF. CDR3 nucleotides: TGTGCCAGCAGCTTTTTACAGCAAGAGACCCAGTACTTC.

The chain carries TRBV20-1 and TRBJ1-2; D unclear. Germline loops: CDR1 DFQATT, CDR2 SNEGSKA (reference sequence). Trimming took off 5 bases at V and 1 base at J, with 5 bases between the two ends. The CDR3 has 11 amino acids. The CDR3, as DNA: TGCAGTGCTCCCCGTAACTATGGCTACACCTTC. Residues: CSAPRNYGYTF.

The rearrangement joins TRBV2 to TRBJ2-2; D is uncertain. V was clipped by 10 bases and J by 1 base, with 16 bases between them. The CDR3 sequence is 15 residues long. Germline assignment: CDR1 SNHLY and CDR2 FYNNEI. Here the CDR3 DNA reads TGTGCCACCAAACGTACTTCGGGGAACACCGGGGAGCTGTTTTTT. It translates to CATKRTSGNTGELFF.

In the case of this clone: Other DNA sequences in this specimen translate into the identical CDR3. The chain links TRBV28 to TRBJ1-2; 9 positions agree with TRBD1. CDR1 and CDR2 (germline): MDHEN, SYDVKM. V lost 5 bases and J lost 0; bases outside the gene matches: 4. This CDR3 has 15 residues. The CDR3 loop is CASSLRTGANYGYTF. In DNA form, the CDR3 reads TGTGCCAGCAGTCTTCGGACAGGGGCTAACTATGGCTACACCTTC.

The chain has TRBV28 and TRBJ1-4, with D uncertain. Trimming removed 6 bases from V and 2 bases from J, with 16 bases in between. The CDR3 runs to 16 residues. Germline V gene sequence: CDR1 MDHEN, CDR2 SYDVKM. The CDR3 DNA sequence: TGTGCCAGCAGGGGGAGGCGAGTGAGGACTAATGAAAAACTGTTTTTT. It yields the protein CASRGRRVRTNEKLFF.

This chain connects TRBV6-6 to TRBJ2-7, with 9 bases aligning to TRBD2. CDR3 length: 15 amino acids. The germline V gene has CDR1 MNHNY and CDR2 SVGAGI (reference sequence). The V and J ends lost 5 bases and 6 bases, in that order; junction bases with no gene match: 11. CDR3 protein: CASSNPGLASLEQYF. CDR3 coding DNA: TGTGCCAGCAGTAATCCGGGACTAGCATCTCTCGAGCAGTACTTC.

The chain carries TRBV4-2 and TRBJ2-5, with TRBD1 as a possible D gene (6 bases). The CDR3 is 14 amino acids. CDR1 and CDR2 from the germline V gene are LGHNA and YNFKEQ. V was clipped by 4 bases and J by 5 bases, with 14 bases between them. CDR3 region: CASSPRSGVETQYF. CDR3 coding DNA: TGTGCCAGCAGCCCAAGATCAGGGGTGGAGACCCAGTACTTC.

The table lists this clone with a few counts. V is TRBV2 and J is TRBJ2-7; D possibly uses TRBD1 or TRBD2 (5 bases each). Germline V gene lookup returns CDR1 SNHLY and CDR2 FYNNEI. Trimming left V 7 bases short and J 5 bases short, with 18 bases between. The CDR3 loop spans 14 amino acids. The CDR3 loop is CASNPGPDAHEQYF. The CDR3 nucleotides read TGTGCCAGCAACCCGGGACCTGACGCCCACGAGCAGTACTTC.

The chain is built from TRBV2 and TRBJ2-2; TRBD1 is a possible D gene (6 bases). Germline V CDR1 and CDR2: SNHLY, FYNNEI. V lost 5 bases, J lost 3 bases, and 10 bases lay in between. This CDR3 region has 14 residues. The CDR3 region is CASSPTGYTGELFF. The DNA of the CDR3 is TGTGCCAGCAGTCCGACAGGTTACACCGGGGAGCTGTTTTTT.

The CDR3 region has the DNA TGTGCCAGCAGCCATCAGCCGGGCCTAGGACCCGGGGAGCTGTTTTTT. Translation gives CASSHQPGLGPGELFF. The chain employs TRBV7-2 and TRBJ2-2; D call uncertain. Germline V lookup: CDR1 SGHTA, CDR2 FQGNSA. Trimming shortened V by 5 bases and J by 6 bases, and 19 bases separated the two germline ends. This CDR3 has 16 amino acids.

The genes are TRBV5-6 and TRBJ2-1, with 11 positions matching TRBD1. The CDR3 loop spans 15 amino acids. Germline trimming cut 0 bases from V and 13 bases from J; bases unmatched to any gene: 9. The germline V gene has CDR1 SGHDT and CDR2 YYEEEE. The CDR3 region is CASSLVPGQGGYQFF. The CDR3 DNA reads TGTGCCAGCAGCTTGGTACCGGGACAGGGGGGTTACCAGTTCTTC.

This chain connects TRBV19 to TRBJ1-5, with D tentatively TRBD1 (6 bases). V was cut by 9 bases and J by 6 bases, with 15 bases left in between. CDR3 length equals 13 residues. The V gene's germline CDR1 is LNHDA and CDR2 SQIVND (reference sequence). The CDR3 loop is CASAGVVGQPQHF. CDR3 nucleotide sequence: TGTGCCAGCGCAGGGGTTGTCGGTCAGCCCCAGCATTTT.

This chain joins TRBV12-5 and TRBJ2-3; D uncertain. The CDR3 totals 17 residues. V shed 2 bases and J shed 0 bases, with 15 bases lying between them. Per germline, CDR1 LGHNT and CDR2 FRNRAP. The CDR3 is CASGLTHQDLSTDTQYF. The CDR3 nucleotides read TGTGCTAGTGGTTTGACTCACCAGGACCTTAGCACAGATACGCAGTATTTT.